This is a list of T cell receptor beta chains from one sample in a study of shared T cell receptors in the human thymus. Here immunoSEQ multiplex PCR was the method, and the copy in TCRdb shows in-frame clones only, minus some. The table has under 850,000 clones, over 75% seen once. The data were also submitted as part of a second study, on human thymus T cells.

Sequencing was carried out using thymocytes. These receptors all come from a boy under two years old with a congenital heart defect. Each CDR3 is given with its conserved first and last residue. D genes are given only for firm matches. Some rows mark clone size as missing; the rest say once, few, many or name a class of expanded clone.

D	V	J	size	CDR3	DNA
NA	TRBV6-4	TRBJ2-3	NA	CASSDSGRNPSTDTQYF	TGTGCCAGCAGTGACTCAGGCAGGAACCCTTCCACAGATACGCAGTATTTT
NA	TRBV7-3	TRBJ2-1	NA	CASSWASYNEQFF	TGTGCCAGCAGCTGGGCCTCCTACAATGAGCAGTTCTTC
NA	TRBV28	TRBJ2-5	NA	CASSLQGDKERLQETQYF	TGTGCCAGCAGTTTACAGGGCGACAAAGAAAGGCTACAAGAGACCCAGTACTTC
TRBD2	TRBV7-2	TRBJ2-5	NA	CASSPRTSGRGQETQYF	TGTGCCAGCAGCCCGAGGACTAGCGGGAGAGGCCAAGAGACCCAGTACTTC
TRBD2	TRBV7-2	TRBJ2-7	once	CASSCLRGREGPYEQYF	TGTGCCAGCAGCTGTCTCCGTGGGCGGGAGGGCCCCTACGAGCAGTACTTC
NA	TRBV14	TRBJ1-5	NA	CASSHSGPNQPQHF	TGTGCCAGCAGCCACTCAGGGCCCAATCAGCCCCAGCATTTT
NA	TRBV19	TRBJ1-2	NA	CDATENYGYTF	TGTGACGCGACTGAGAACTATGGCTACACCTTC
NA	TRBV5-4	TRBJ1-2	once	CASSLWRDRRYGYTF	TGTGCCAGCAGCTTGTGGCGGGACCGAAGATATGGCTACACCTTC
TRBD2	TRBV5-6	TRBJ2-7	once	CASSGTSKKDYEQYF	TGTGCCAGCAGCGGGACTAGTAAGAAAGACTACGAGCAGTACTTC
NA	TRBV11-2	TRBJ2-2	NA	CASSLHSFGGELFF	TGTGCCAGCAGCTTACACTCCTTTGGCGGGGAGCTGTTTTTT
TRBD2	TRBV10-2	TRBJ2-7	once	CASAAPRTSGRDYEQYF	TGCGCCAGCGCCGCCCCTAGGACTAGCGGGAGGGACTACGAGCAGTACTTC
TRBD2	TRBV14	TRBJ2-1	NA	CASSPGTSGRGDEQFF	TGTGCCAGCAGCCCCGGGACTAGCGGGAGGGGTGATGAGCAGTTCTTC
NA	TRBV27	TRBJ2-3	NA	CASSLHPTRGADTQYF	TGTGCCAGCAGTTTACATCCCACGCGAGGCGCAGATACGCAGTATTTT
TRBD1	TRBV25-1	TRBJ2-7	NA	CASSDSVQGETYEQYF	TGTGCCAGCAGTGACTCCGTACAGGGGGAAACCTACGAGCAGTACTTC
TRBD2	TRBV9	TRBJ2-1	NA	CASSRGGDRSYNEQFF	TGTGCCAGCTCCCGGGGGGGAGACCGGTCCTACAATGAGCAGTTCTTC
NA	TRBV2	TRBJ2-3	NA	CASGIAESTDTQYF	TGTGCCAGCGGAATAGCCGAGAGCACAGATACGCAGTATTTT
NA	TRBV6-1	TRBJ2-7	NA	CATNPPRGEQYF	TGTGCCACCAACCCCCCTAGAGGAGAGCAGTACTTC
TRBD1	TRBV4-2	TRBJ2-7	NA	CASSLRPGQQFYEQYF	TGTGCCAGCAGCCTCCGGCCGGGACAGCAATTCTACGAGCAGTACTTC
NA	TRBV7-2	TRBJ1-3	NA	CASRHRGGSGNTIYF	TGTGCCAGCAGACATCGCGGGGGCTCTGGAAACACCATATATTTT
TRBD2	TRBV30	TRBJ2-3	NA	CAFGSGRTDTQYF	TGTGCCTTTGGCTCCGGGAGGACAGATACGCAGTATTTT
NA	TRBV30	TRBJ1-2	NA	CAWSPIKAGASGGYTF	TGTGCCTGGAGTCCAATTAAAGCAGGGGCCTCGGGGGGCTACACCTTC
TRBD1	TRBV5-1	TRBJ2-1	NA	CASSPGQVVESYNEQFF	TGCGCCAGCAGCCCGGGACAGGTCGTGGAATCCTACAATGAGCAGTTCTTC
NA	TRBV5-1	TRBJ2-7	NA	CASSLGTPYEQYF	TGCGCCAGCAGCTTGGGGACACCTTACGAGCAGTACTTC
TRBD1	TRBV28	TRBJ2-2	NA	CASSRDRVNTGELFF	TGTGCCAGCAGCCGGGACAGAGTAAACACCGGGGAGCTGTTTTTT
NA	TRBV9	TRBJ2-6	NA	CASSVLRSGANVLTF	TGTGCCAGCAGCGTACTCCGCTCTGGGGCCAACGTCCTGACTTTC
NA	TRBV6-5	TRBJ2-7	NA	CASSPEQGMTYEQYF	TGTGCCAGCAGCCCCGAACAGGGTATGACCTACGAGCAGTACTTC